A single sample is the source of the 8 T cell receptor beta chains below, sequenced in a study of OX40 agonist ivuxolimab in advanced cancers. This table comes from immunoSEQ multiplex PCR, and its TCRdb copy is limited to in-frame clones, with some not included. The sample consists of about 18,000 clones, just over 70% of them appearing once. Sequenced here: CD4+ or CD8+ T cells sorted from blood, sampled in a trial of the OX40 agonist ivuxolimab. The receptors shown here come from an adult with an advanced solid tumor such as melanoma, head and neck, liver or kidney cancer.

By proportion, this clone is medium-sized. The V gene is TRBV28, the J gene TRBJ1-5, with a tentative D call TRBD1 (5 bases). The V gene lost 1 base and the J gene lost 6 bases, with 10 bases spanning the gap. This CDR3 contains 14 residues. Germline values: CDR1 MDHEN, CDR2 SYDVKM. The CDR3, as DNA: TGTGCCAGCAGTTTATCTTTGGGGGTTCAGCCCCAGCATTTT. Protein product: CASSLSLGVQPQHF.

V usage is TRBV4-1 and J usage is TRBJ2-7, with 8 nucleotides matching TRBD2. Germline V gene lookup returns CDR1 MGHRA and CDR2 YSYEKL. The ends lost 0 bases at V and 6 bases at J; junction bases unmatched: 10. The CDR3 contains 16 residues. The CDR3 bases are TGCGCCAGCAGCCAAGATTTAGGAGCGGGAGCCGGCGAGCAGTACTTC. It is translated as CASSQDLGAGAGEQYF.

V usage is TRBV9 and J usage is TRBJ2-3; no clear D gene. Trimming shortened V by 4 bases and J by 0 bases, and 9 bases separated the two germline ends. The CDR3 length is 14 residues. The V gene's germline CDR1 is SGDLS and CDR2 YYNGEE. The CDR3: CASSPNDSTDTQYF. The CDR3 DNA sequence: TGTGCCAGCAGCCCAAACGATAGCACAGATACGCAGTATTTT.

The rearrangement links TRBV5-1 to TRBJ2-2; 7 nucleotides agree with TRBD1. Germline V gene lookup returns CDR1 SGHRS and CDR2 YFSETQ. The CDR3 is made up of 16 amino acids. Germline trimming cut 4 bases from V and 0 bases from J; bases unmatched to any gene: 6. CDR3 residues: CASSPEGQTNTGELFF. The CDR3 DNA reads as TGCGCCAGCAGCCCAGAGGGACAGACGAACACCGGGGAGCTGTTTTTT.

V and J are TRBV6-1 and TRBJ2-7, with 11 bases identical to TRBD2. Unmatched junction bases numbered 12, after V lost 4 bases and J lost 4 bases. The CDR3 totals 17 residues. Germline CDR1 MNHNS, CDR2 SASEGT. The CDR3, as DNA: TGTGCCAGCAGTGTCACTTCGCCGGGACTAGCGGCGTACGAGCAGTACTTC. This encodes CASSVTSPGLAAYEQYF.

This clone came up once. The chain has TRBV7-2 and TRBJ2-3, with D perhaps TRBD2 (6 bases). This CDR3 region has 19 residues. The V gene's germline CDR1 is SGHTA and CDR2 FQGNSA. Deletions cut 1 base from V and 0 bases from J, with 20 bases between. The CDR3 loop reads CASSLVGGMGLISTDTQYF. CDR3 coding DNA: TGTGCCAGCAGCTTAGTTGGCGGGATGGGTCTGATTAGCACAGATACGCAGTATTTT.

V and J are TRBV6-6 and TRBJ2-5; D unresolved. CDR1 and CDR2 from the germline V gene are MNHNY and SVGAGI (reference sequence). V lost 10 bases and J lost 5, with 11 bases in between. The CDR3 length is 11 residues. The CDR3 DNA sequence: TGTGCCAACGGGCACGGGGAGACCCAGTACTTC. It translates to CANGHGETQYF.

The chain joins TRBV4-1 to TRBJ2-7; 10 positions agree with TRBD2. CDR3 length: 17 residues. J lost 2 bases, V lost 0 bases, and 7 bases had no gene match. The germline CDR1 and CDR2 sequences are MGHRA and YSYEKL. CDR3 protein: CASSQEFSGRPAYEQYF. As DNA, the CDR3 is TGCGCCAGCAGCCAAGAATTTAGCGGGAGGCCAGCCTACGAGCAGTACTTC.